Below are 29 T cell receptor beta chains sequenced from a single sample in a study of naive CD8 T cells in extremely preterm neonates. Whole-study results and caveats: Preterm infants showed shorter CDR3s, fewer N additions and less trimming than older groups.

Assay used: immunoSEQ multiplex PCR; TCRdb lists only in-frame clones, some missing. The data hold more than 20,000 clones, with more than 70% observed a single time. These receptors' antigens are unknown. Extremely preterm deliveries at about 23-28 weeks of gestation provided the preterm samples. The specimen sequenced was naive CD8+ T cells from cord blood. All receptors come from a boy who was born preterm.

The rearrangement links TRBV5-1 to TRBJ2-7; 9 bases match TRBD2. Germline trimming cut 0 bases from V and 0 bases from J; bases unmatched to any gene: 1. Germline CDR1 reads SGHRS; CDR2 reads YFSETQ. CDR3 length: 15 amino acids. The CDR3 nucleotides read TGCGCCAGCAGCTTGGGTAGCGGGGGCTCCTACGAGCAGTACTTC. This sequence encodes CASSLGSGGSYEQYF.

The V call is TRBV5-1, the J call TRBJ1-4, with 9 bases aligning to TRBD1. The V and J ends lost 5 bases and 7 bases, in that order; junction bases with no gene match: 3. Germline CDR1 is SGHRS and CDR2 is YFSETQ. This CDR3 spans 13 amino acids. CDR3 protein: CASSSTGGEKLFF. CDR3 coding DNA: TGCGCCAGCAGTTCGACAGGGGGTGAAAAACTGTTTTTT.

This chain links TRBV10-3 with TRBJ2-5; unclear D gene. In germline, CDR1 is ENHRY, CDR2 SYGVKD. The CDR3 has 9 residues. V lost 6 bases and J 5 bases, leaving 1 base between the germline ends. The CDR3 loop reads CAIRETQYF. CDR3 nucleotide sequence: TGTGCCATCAGGGAGACCCAGTACTTC.

The chain carries TRBV4-1 and TRBJ2-3, with 10 bases identical to TRBD2. Losses at the gene ends were 1 base for V and 14 bases for J; bases not matched to a gene: 6. This CDR3 region has 13 residues. Germline V gives CDR1 MGHRA, CDR2 YSYEKL. CDR3 sequence (DNA): TGCGCCAGCAGCCAAGGAGCGGGGGGGCCATGGTATTTT. Translation: CASSQGAGGPWYF.

V usage is TRBV9 and J usage is TRBJ2-1; 11 nucleotides align to TRBD1. The CDR3 loop spans 15 amino acids. Germline-derived CDR1 and CDR2 are SGDLS and YYNGEE. The V gene end was trimmed by 0 bases and the J gene end by 6 bases; junction bases not matched to a gene: 2. CDR3 DNA: TGTGCCAGCAGCGTAGGGACAGGGGGCGCCAATGAGCAGTTCTTC. Its protein product is CASSVGTGGANEQFF.

This chain uses TRBV13 with TRBJ2-7; TRBD1 aligns across 7 bases. The CDR3 is 14 residues long. Germline-derived CDR1 and CDR2 are PRHDT and FYEKMQ (reference sequence). Trimming took 4 bases from V and 0 from J; bases not matched to a gene: 3. In nucleotides, the CDR3 is TGTGCCAGCAGCTCAGCAGGGGGCTCCTACGAGCAGTACTTC. It yields the protein CASSSAGGSYEQYF.

V usage is TRBV5-1 and J usage is TRBJ2-7; no clear D. Germline-derived CDR1 and CDR2 are SGHRS and YFSETQ. V lost 0 bases to trimming and J lost 1 base, with 8 bases between them. The CDR3 consists of 14 residues. The CDR3 nucleotides read TGCGCCAGCAGCTTGGTTGTAGATTCCTACGAGCAGTACTTC. Protein: CASSLVVDSYEQYF.

J is TRBJ2-7 and V is TRBV4-1; D not resolved. Germline V gene sequence: CDR1 MGHRA, CDR2 YSYEKL. The CDR3 contains 13 residues. The ends were cut back, 1 base at V and 3 bases at J, with 7 bases in the middle. The CDR3 sequence is CASSQAKGYEQYF. The CDR3 DNA reads TGCGCCAGCAGCCAAGCTAAGGGCTACGAGCAGTACTTC.

This clone came up a few times. The chain recombines TRBV20-1 with TRBJ2-7; D perhaps matches TRBD1 (5 bases). Trimming shortened V by 5 bases and J by 0 bases, and 5 bases separated the two germline ends. In germline, CDR1 is DFQATT, CDR2 SNEGSKA (reference sequence). The CDR3 is 11 amino acids. The CDR3 DNA reads as TGCAGTGCTGACAGCTCCTACGAGCAGTACTTC. This gives the protein CSADSSYEQYF.

The CDR3: CAISESMGNWVNTEAFF. The CDR3 coding sequence is TGTGCCATCAGTGAGTCAATGGGGAATTGGGTCAACACTGAAGCTTTCTTT. This sequence joins TRBV10-3 and TRBJ1-1; D is unresolved. The CDR3 extends over 17 amino acids. Per the germline V gene, CDR1 is ENHRY and CDR2 is SYGVKD. Trimming shortened V by 0 bases and J by 2 bases, and 16 bases separated the two germline ends.

The V gene is TRBV6-5, the J gene TRBJ2-5, with 7 bases identical to TRBD1. The J call may be incorrect, as the DNA end agrees better with TRBJ2-7. Germline CDR1 and CDR2: MNHEY and SVGAGI. CDR3 size: 13 residues. Here the CDR3 DNA reads TGTGCCAGCAGTTACTCCTGGACAGGCGAGCAGTACTTC. This sequence encodes CASSYSWTGEQYF.

The rearrangement uses TRBV7-6 and TRBJ2-2; no definite D call. This CDR3 has 11 residues. Trimming stripped 2 bases from V and 8 bases from J, with 3 bases between. Germline V gene data show CDR1 as SGHVS and CDR2 as FNYEAQ. This chain's CDR3 is CASSLQGELFF. CDR3 in DNA: TGTGCCAGCAGCTTACAGGGGGAGCTGTTTTTT.

The V and J genes are TRBV21-1 and TRBJ2-1; the table's D call, TRBD2, was not checked against the DNA. TRBV21-1 has pseudogene status. The CDR3 extends over 15 amino acids. The CDR3 reads CASSKLAGGPNEQFF. The CDR3 nucleotides read TGTGCCAGCAGCAAACTAGCGGGGGGGCCCAATGAGCAGTTCTTC.

The chain is built from TRBV30 and TRBJ2-7; the match to TRBD2 covers 9 bases. The CDR3 extends over 14 amino acids. V lost 4 bases, J lost 0 bases, and 4 bases stayed unmatched. Germline V gene lookup returns CDR1 GTSNPN and CDR2 SVGIG (reference sequence). The CDR3 DNA is TGTGCCTGGACTCTAGCGGGGCCCTCCTACGAGCAGTACTTC. Amino acid sequence: CAWTLAGPSYEQYF.

The J gene is TRBJ2-1, the V gene TRBV9; no firm D call. Germline CDR1 reads SGDLS; CDR2 reads YYNGEE. V lost 3 bases, J lost 3 bases, and 4 bases lay in between. CDR3 size: 12 residues. The CDR3 DNA reads TGTGCCAGCAGCGGGGACTACAATGAGCAGTTCTTC. Translating gives CASSGDYNEQFF.

The chain has TRBV11-3 and TRBJ2-7; 7 bases match TRBD1. The CDR3 spans 14 residues. The V gene's germline CDR1 is SGHNT and CDR2 YENEEA. Unmatched junction bases numbered 2, after V lost 3 bases and J lost 0 bases. The CDR3 nucleotides are TGTGCCAGCAGCTTTTCAGGGGGCTCCTACGAGCAGTACTTC. Amino acid sequence: CASSFSGGSYEQYF.

The rearrangement links TRBV28 to TRBJ2-6; the D is unclear. Germline V gene lookup returns CDR1 MDHEN and CDR2 SYDVKM. The CDR3 contains 15 residues. V gave up 1 base and J gave up 2 bases, with 6 bases separating them. The CDR3 DNA reads TGTGCCAGCAGTTTATACTCAACTGGGGCCAACGTCCTGACTTTC. Amino acids: CASSLYSTGANVLTF.

The chain employs TRBV27 and TRBJ1-6; 7 bases align to TRBD1. V lost 3 bases and J lost 8; bases outside the gene matches: 4. This CDR3 has 14 amino acids. From germline, CDR1 is MNHEY and CDR2 SMNVEV (reference sequence). CDR3 nucleotides: TGTGCCAGCAGTTTTCGGGACAGTTATTCACCCCTCCACTTT. Amino acids: CASSFRDSYSPLHF.

This clone was detected a few times. This chain links TRBV4-1 with TRBJ1-6; possibly TRBD1 for D (6 bases). Trimming cost V 4 bases and J 14 bases, with 9 bases left between them. CDR1 is MGHRA, CDR2 YSYEKL, per germline. CDR3 length: 11 residues. CDR3 sequence: CASSLQGTLHF. In nucleotides, the CDR3 is TGCGCCAGCAGCCTTCAGGGGACCCTCCACTTT.

The CDR3 here is CASSLWTSGTGELFF. The CDR3 DNA is TGTGCCAGCAGTTTATGGACTAGCGGGACCGGGGAGCTGTTTTTT. The chain employs TRBV27 and TRBJ2-2; TRBD2 matches at 11 bases. The CDR3 consists of 15 residues. Per germline, CDR1 MNHEY and CDR2 SMNVEV (reference sequence). J lost 5 bases, V lost 1 base, and 0 bases had no gene match.

V usage is TRBV9 and J usage is TRBJ2-1, with D maybe TRBD2 (6 bases). CDR3 length: 14 residues. Germline-derived CDR1 and CDR2 are SGDLS and YYNGEE. Trimming stripped 0 bases from V and 3 bases from J, with 7 bases between. The DNA for the CDR3 is TGTGCCAGCAGCGTAGCGGGGGACTACAATGAGCAGTTCTTC. It codes for CASSVAGDYNEQFF.

The chain is built from TRBV5-8 and TRBJ1-5; no clear D. V was trimmed by 0 bases and J by 6 bases, leaving 1 base between them. The V gene's germline CDR1 is SGHTS and CDR2 YDEGEE. The CDR3 totals 11 residues. CDR3 DNA: TGTGCCAGCAGCTTGGGTCAGCCCCAGCATTTT. Translation: CASSLGQPQHF. The full variable domain, with the rest looked up from reference TRBV5-8 and TRBJ1-5, is EAGVTQSPTHLIKTRGQQATLRCSPISGHTSVYWYQQALGLGLQFLLWYDEGEERNRGNFPPRFSGRQFPNYSSELNVNALELEDSALYLCASSLGQPQHFGDGTRLSIL.

The rearrangement joins TRBV4-1 to TRBJ1-3; perhaps TRBD1 as D (5 bases). The V gene's germline CDR1 is MGHRA and CDR2 YSYEKL. The CDR3 contains 14 residues. V gave up 0 bases and J gave up 4 bases, with 7 bases separating them. The CDR3 DNA follows: TGCGCCAGCAGCCAAGAGAACAGGGGAAACACCATATATTTT. Protein sequence: CASSQENRGNTIYF.

The J gene is TRBJ2-5, the V gene TRBV5-5; TRBD2 might be the D (6 bases). Trimming took 1 base from V and 4 from J, leaving 8 bases between them. The CDR3 has 13 amino acids. Germline lookup yields CDR1 SGHKS and CDR2 YYEKEE (reference sequence). CDR3 region: CASSLWRGETQYF. The CDR3 DNA is TGTGCCAGCAGCTTGTGGAGGGGAGAGACCCAGTACTTC. Full variable domain (outside the CDR3, taken from reference TRBV5-5 and TRBJ2-5): DAGVTQSPTHLIKTRGQQVTLRCSPISGHKSVSWYQQVLGQGPQFIFQYYEKEERGRGNFPDRFSARQFPNYSSELNVNALLLGDSALYLCASSLWRGETQYFGPGTRLLVL.

This sequence joins TRBV10-1 and TRBJ2-3, with 8 bases lining up with TRBD2. Germline loops: CDR1 WNHNN, CDR2 SYGVQD (reference sequence). V lost 3 bases and J lost 5; bases outside the gene matches: 7. There are 15 residues in the CDR3. The CDR3, as DNA: TGCGCCAGCAGTGAACGGGGGGGCCGAGGAGATACGCAGTATTTT. The encoded protein is CASSERGGRGDTQYF.

V gene TRBV6-5 combines with J gene TRBJ2-7, with TRBD2 matching 8 bases. CDR1 and CDR2 (germline): MNHEY, SVGAGI. The CDR3 has 15 residues. V was pared by 6 bases and J by 1 base, with 8 bases of the junction left unmatched. DNA of the CDR3: TGTGCCAGCAGCGGGGGGGGTTCCTTTTCCTACGAGCAGTACTTC. Amino acid sequence: CASSGGGSFSYEQYF.

The chain employs TRBV4-2 and TRBJ1-2, with TRBD1 matching over 7 bases. Trimming took 4 bases from V and 4 from J; bases not matched to a gene: 12. Germline CDR1 reads LGHNA; CDR2 reads YNFKEQ. This CDR3 spans 16 amino acids. For the CDR3, the DNA is TGTGCCAGCAGCCCAAGTACCGGGACAGATTTCTATGGCTACACCTTC. This translates into CASSPSTGTDFYGYTF.

This clone was observed a single time. The chain carries TRBV9 and TRBJ1-1; 9 bases match TRBD1. Germline CDR1 and CDR2: SGDLS and YYNGEE. The CDR3 covers 14 residues. V was pared by 3 bases and J by 1 base, with 1 base of the junction left unmatched. The CDR3 is CASSEQGANTEAFF. The CDR3 DNA reads TGTGCCAGCAGCGAACAGGGGGCGAACACTGAAGCTTTCTTT.

The chain employs TRBV5-4 and TRBJ2-3; TRBD2 aligns across 7 bases. The CDR3 is 12 amino acids. V dropped 2 bases and J dropped 6; count of bases not matched to a gene: 0. Germline V gene sequence: CDR1 SGHNT, CDR2 YYREEE (reference sequence). The chain's CDR3 is CASSLLADTQYF. As DNA, the CDR3 is TGTGCCAGCAGCTTACTAGCGGATACGCAGTATTTT.